This TCR beta chain was identified during a study of CD8+CD57+ T cells in acquired aplastic anemia. At the level of the study: DNA recovered from sorted CD4+ and CD8+ cells had a mean of about 3 ug. An average of about 9.8 million reads for CD4+ cells was obtained from healthy donors.

Profiling of TCR beta VDJ combinations and CDR3 sequences used genomic DNA as template. TCRdb redid the calling of the reads with MiXCR, one entry per CDR3 protein. The top ten hold roughly 8.4% of the sample, which has over 100,000 distinct CDR3 sequences, around two fifths seen once. Germline CDR1 reads KGHDR; CDR2 reads SFDVKD. V was trimmed by 8 bases and J by 8 bases, leaving 21 bases between them. The CDR3 spans 15 residues. This clonotype was seen many times. The V gene is TRBV24-1, the J gene TRBJ2-1; D may match TRBD1 or TRBD2 (5 bases each). The TCR comes from a human donor in good health, serving as a control. The sample taken for sequencing was sorted CD4+, CD8+, or CD8+CD57+ T cells (not recorded which) from PBMCs. DNA of the CDR3: TGTGCCACCACCGCCTCTACCGGGACGAACTATGAGCAGTTCTTC. Amino acid sequence: CATTASTGTNYEQFF.